These T cell receptor beta chains were read from a single sample in a study of cytomegalovirus exposure and HLA in healthy donors. Generated by immunoSEQ multiplex PCR, the TCRdb table keeps only in-frame clones and is missing some. The sample lists more than 100,000 clones, around 82% occurring once. The sample comprised PBMCs. The source of these receptors is a woman aged 18-30 years in good health and CMV-seropositive. CDR3s include the opening cysteine and the closing phenylalanine or tryptophan. D genes are given only for firm matches. Expanded clones are given a class, and other clones once, few, many or no size at all.

J | V | size | D | length | DNA | CDR3
TRBJ1-5 | TRBV19 | few | TRBD1 | 14 | TGTGCCAGTAGTATTTTGACAGGGACACAGCCCCAGCATTTT | CASSILTGTQPQHF
TRBJ2-2 | TRBV7-9 | NA | TRBD2 | 15 | TGTGCCAGCAGCACCCTAGGACTAGCGACCGGGGAGCTGTTTTTT | CASSTLGLATGELFF
TRBJ1-2 | TRBV29-1 | NA | NA | 11 | TGCAGCGTGAGGGCGGGGCGCGGCTACACCTTC | CSVRAGRGYTF
TRBJ1-1 | TRBV27 | NA | NA | 15 | TGTGCCACCACGACTTACAGGGTTCCGAACACTGAAGCTTTCTTT | CATTTYRVPNTEAFF
TRBJ2-7 | TRBV7-9 | NA | NA | 15 | TGTGCCAGCAGCTTAGGTGGGGGGAGCTCCTACGAGCAGTACTTC | CASSLGGGSSYEQYF
TRBJ2-2 | TRBV5-6 | NA | TRBD1 | 15 | TGTGCCAGCAGCAACACACAGGGGTTCGGCGGGGAGCTGTTTTTT | CASSNTQGFGGELFF
TRBJ2-3 | TRBV5-1 | NA | TRBD2 | 15 | TGCGCCAGCAGCTGGGCTAGCGGGGGGGCAGATACGCAGTATTTT | CASSWASGGADTQYF
TRBJ2-7 | TRBV15 | once | TRBD1 | 15 | TGTGCCACCAGCAGATGGACAGGGACTTCCTACGAGCAGTACTTC | CATSRWTGTSYEQYF
TRBJ1-5 | TRBV5-6 | NA | TRBD1 | 15 | TGTGCCAGCAGTTTCGACAGGGGTGGCGGTCAGCCCCAGCATTTT | CASSFDRGGGQPQHF
TRBJ2-7 | TRBV21-1 | few | NA | 17 | TGTGCCAGCAGCGCGCCGGGACTAGCGGGGGGTACCTACGAGCAGTACTTC | CASSAPGLAGGTYEQYF
TRBJ1-5 | TRBV6-1 | few | NA | 14 | TGTGCCAGCAGATGGGGCAATAGCAATCAGCCCCAGCATTTT | CASRWGNSNQPQHF
TRBJ1-2 | TRBV4-2 | NA | TRBD1 | 17 | TGTGCCAGCAGCCAAGAGAAGTGGGGACAGGGGGTTCATGGCTACACCTTC | CASSQEKWGQGVHGYTF
TRBJ2-1 | TRBV27 | NA | TRBD2 | 12 | TGTGCCAGCAGGTCGTCCAGGACTAGAAAGTTCTTC | CASRSSRTRKFF
TRBJ2-5 | TRBV28 | NA | NA | 12 | TGTGCCAGCAGCCAAGCTCAAGAGACCCAGTACTTC | CASSQAQETQYF
TRBJ2-5 | TRBV19 | NA | NA | 19 | TGTGCCAGTAGTGCCAGTCATATTATAGCGGCGATAAGTCAAGAGACCCAGTACTTC | CASSASHIIAAISQETQYF
TRBJ2-3 | TRBV6-1 | NA | TRBD2 | 16 | TGTGCCAGCAGTGAACAAAGCGGGGTTCGCACAGATACGCAGTATTTT | CASSEQSGVRTDTQYF
TRBJ2-1 | TRBV7-6 | NA | TRBD1 | 17 | TGTGCCAGCAGCTCGATCCATCCCGGGACAGGGCTCAATGAGCAGTTCTTC | CASSSIHPGTGLNEQFF
TRBJ1-4 | TRBV7-9 | NA | NA | 16 | TGTGCCAGCAGCCCGAGGGGAGGGACAACTAATGAAAAACTGTTTTTT | CASSPRGGTTNEKLFF
TRBJ2-5 | TRBV5-1 | NA | NA | 16 | TGCGCCAGCAGCTTGGGCAGAACAGGCCAGGGGGAGACCCAGTACTTC | CASSLGRTGQGETQYF
TRBJ2-5 | TRBV7-2 | NA | NA | 13 | TGTGCCAGCAGCCCACAGGGGGGGCAGACCCAGTACTTC | CASSPQGGQTQYF
TRBJ2-7 | TRBV11-2 | NA | TRBD1 | 15 | TGTGCCAGCAGCCCCAGGACAGGGGCCTCCTACGAGCAGTACTTC | CASSPRTGASYEQYF
TRBJ2-7 | TRBV27 | NA | TRBD2 | 12 | TGTGCGGCGAGGGTAGCGGGAGACGAGCAGTACTTC | CAARVAGDEQYF
TRBJ2-5 | TRBV9 | NA | TRBD2 | 16 | TGTGCCAGCAGCCCAGGACTAGCGGGGGGTGGGGAGACCCAGTACTTC | CASSPGLAGGGETQYF
TRBJ1-5 | TRBV10-3 | NA | TRBD1 | 16 | TGTGCCATCAGTGAGTCGGACAGGGAAGGCAATCAGCCCCAGCATTTT | CAISESDREGNQPQHF
TRBJ1-2 | TRBV7-9 | few | NA | 15 | TGTGCCAGCAGCTTATGGGAGGCAGGGTTTAGTGGCTACACCTTC | CASSLWEAGFSGYTF